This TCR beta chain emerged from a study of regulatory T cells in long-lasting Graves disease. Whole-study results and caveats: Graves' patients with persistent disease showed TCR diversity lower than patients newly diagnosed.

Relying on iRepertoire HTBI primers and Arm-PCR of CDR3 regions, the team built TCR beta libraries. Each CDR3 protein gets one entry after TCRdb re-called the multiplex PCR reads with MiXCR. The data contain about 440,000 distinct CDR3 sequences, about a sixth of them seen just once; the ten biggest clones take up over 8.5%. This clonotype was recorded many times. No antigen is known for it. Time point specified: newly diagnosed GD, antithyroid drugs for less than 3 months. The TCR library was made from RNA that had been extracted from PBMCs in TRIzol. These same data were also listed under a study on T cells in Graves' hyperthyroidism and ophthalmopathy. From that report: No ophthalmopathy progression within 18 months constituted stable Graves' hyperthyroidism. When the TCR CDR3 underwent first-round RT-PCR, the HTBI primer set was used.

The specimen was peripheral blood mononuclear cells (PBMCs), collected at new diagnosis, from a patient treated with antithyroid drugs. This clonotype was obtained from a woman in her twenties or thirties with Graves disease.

The CDR3 DNA follows: TGTGCCAGCACAGATGAGGGAGGACAATCCAATGAGCAGTTCTTC. This encodes CASTDEGGQSNEQFF. This chain connects TRBV28 to TRBJ2-1, with a possible D match to TRBD2 (6 bases). Trimming stripped 7 bases from V and 6 bases from J, with 19 bases between. Germline V gene lookup returns CDR1 MDHEN and CDR2 SYDVKM. CDR3 length equals 15 residues.